Following are 29 T cell receptor beta chains from one sample sequenced in a study of Graves' ophthalmopathy and Graves' hyperthyroidism. CDR3 regions of TCR beta were amplified from RNA transcripts. Investigators did first-round RT-PCR with HTBI primers, then second-round multiplex PCR. In TCRdb, the multiplex PCR reads were re-called with MiXCR into one record per CDR3 protein. This table holds about 480,000 distinct CDR3 sequences, roughly 14% found once. The specimen sequenced was blood. The source is a woman in her thirties with Graves' ophthalmopathy.

Ten or more counts support this clonotype. The V call is TRBV5-1, the J call TRBJ2-5; D possibly corresponds to TRBD2 (5 bases). The CDR3 has 14 amino acids. Trimming removed 0 bases at V and 3 bases at J, with 9 bases between. Germline V lookup: CDR1 SGHRS, CDR2 YFSETQ. The CDR3 sequence: CASSLAGVEETQYF. DNA for the CDR3: TGCGCCAGCAGCTTGGCCGGGGTAGAAGAGACCCAGTACTTC.

This clonotype showed up just a few times. The chain uses TRBV27 and TRBJ1-2, with 7 bases lining up with TRBD1. The length of the CDR3 is 13 residues. J was trimmed by 4 bases and V by 8 bases; bases with no gene match: 7. CDR1 and CDR2 (germline): MNHEY, SMNVEV (reference sequence). CDR3 DNA: TGTGCCAGCGGCCTGAGACAGGGCTATGGCTACACCTTC. Its protein product is CASGLRQGYGYTF.

This clonotype was picked up many times. This rearrangement joins TRBV3-1 to TRBJ1-2; unclear D gene. The CDR3 covers 12 residues. With 1 base removed from V and 9 bases from J, the gap between germline ends came to 9 bases. Germline lookup yields CDR1 LGHDT and CDR2 YNNKEL (reference sequence). CDR3 nucleotide sequence: TGTGCCAGCAGCCAAGCGGGGTGGAGCTACACCTTC. It is translated as CASSQAGWSYTF.

The genes are TRBV28 and TRBJ1-1; 8 bases map to TRBD1. There are 13 residues in the CDR3. The V gene's germline CDR1 is MDHEN and CDR2 SYDVKM. The junction had 12 bases not matched to a gene; V was cut back by 7 bases and J by 11 bases. This chain's CDR3 is CASIPGTGSSAFF. DNA for the CDR3: TGTGCCAGCATCCCCGGGACAGGCTCGAGTGCTTTCTTT.

This clonotype was picked up many times. CDR3 nucleotides: TGTGCCTGGAGTGACGGGCCCCGGGAGACCCAGTACTTC. Its translation is CAWSDGPRETQYF. V gene TRBV30 combines with J gene TRBJ2-5; D is uncertain. Germline-derived CDR1 and CDR2 are GTSNPN and SVGIG (reference sequence). This CDR3 is built from 13 residues. Trimming took 1 base from V and 5 from J, leaving 11 bases between them.

The chain is built from TRBV6-1 and TRBJ1-5, with D perhaps matching TRBD1 (5 bases). Germline CDR1 MNHNS, CDR2 SASEGT. V lost 2 bases to trimming and J lost 1 base, with 21 bases between them. The CDR3 consists of 19 residues. CDR3 region: CASSESGHRWGWSNQPQHF. CDR3 nucleotide sequence: TGTGCCAGCAGTGAAAGTGGACACCGGTGGGGATGGAGCAATCAGCCCCAGCATTTT.

This clonotype has at least ten counts. The chain carries TRBV30 and TRBJ2-3, with TRBD2 matching over 8 bases. Trimming at V came to 1 base and at J to 1 base, leaving 7 bases not matched to a gene. Germline V gene data show CDR1 as GTSNPN and CDR2 as SVGIG (reference sequence). The CDR3 loop spans 16 amino acids. The CDR3 protein is CAWSGPGGGGTDTQYF. CDR3 sequence (DNA): TGTGCCTGGAGTGGTCCCGGGGGGGGAGGCACAGATACGCAGTATTTT.

About this clonotype itself: A much more abundant neighbour one base away suggests this may be a read error. This chain joins TRBV20-1 and TRBJ2-7; D possibly corresponds to TRBD1 (5 bases). The CDR3 totals 14 residues. Germline CDR1 DFQATT, CDR2 SNEGSKA (reference sequence). Deletions cut 6 bases from V and 3 bases from J, with 18 bases between. DNA for the CDR3: TGCAGTGCCTCAGACAGTGAGCGACACTACGAGCAGTACTTC. This codes for CSASDSERHYEQYF.

This clonotype was picked up many times. V gene TRBV2 combines with J gene TRBJ2-5, with D perhaps matching TRBD2 (5 bases). CDR3 length equals 16 residues. V lost 5 bases and J lost 4, with 20 bases in between. The germline gives CDR1 SNHLY, CDR2 FYNNEI. The chain's CDR3 is CASSLARRTEGETQYF. CDR3 in DNA: TGTGCCAGCAGTCTAGCCCGCCGGACTGAAGGAGAGACCCAGTACTTC. Variable domain in full (rest from reference TRBV2 and TRBJ2-5): EPEVTQTPSHQVTQMGQEVILRCVPISNHLYFYWYRQILGQKVEFLVSFYNNEISEKSEIFDDQFSVERPDGSNFTLKIRSTKLEDSAMYFCASSLARRTEGETQYFGPGTRLLVL.

In this sample, this clonotype turned up once. The chain joins TRBV11-2 to TRBJ1-5, with no clear D. The germline V gene has CDR1 SGHAT and CDR2 FQNNGV. This CDR3 region has 14 residues. The V end was cut by 0 bases, the J end by 9 bases, with 12 bases between. The CDR3 spells CASSLDLGTGPQHF. The CDR3 region has the DNA TGTGCCAGCAGCTTAGATCTCGGAACTGGGCCCCAGCATTTT.

This clonotype was observed at least ten times. The gene calls are TRBV28 and TRBJ2-5, with D unclear. CDR3 length: 11 amino acids. Looked up from germline, CDR1 is MDHEN and CDR2 is SYDVKM. V shed 9 bases and J shed 7 bases, with 12 bases lying between them. CDR3 sequence (DNA): TGTGCCAGACAGCTTATGAGGACCCAGTACTTC. This sequence encodes CARQLMRTQYF. The full variable domain, completed using reference TRBV28 and TRBJ2-5, is DVKVTQSSRYLVKRTGEKVFLECVQDMDHENMFWYRQDPGLGLRLIYFSYDVKMKEKGDIPEGYSVSREKKERFSLILESASTNQTSMYLCARQLMRTQYFGPGTRLLVL.

Ten or more counts support this clonotype. This chain connects TRBV12-3 or TRBV12-4 to TRBJ2-5; 7 bases align to TRBD1. V lost 6 bases and J lost 9; bases outside the gene matches: 10. CDR3 length equals 13 residues. The DNA for the CDR3 is TGTGCCAGCAGACCGGGACAGAAGGAGGCCCAGTACTTC. It is translated as CASRPGQKEAQYF.

V and J are TRBV12-3 or TRBV12-4 and TRBJ2-7; the match to TRBD2 covers 7 bases. CDR3 length: 13 amino acids. The ends lost 1 base at V and 6 bases at J; junction bases unmatched: 3. The chain's CDR3 is CASSLVGGSEQYF. CDR3 sequence (DNA): TGTGCCAGCAGTTTAGTCGGGGGGAGCGAGCAGTACTTC.

This clonotype was counted ten times or more. CDR3 sequence: CAWSVLRNEAFF. CDR3 sequence (DNA): TGTGCCTGGAGTGTACTTAGAAATGAAGCTTTCTTT. The chain is built from TRBV30 and TRBJ1-1; D gene unclear. This CDR3 region has 12 residues. V was clipped by 0 bases and J by 7 bases, with 9 bases between them. Per the germline V gene, CDR1 is GTSNPN and CDR2 is SVGIG (reference sequence).

This clonotype was detected many times. This chain links TRBV14 with TRBJ2-7; no firm D call. V lost 1 base, J lost 2 bases, and 12 bases lay in between. The CDR3 covers 15 residues. Germline V CDR1 and CDR2: SGHDN, FVKESK. The CDR3 DNA is TGTGCCAGCAGCCAAGTCAGCCGAAAGACCTACGAGCAGTACTTC. Translated: CASSQVSRKTYEQYF.

This clonotype was recorded many times. V and J are TRBV2 and TRBJ1-5, with D unclear. With 1 base removed from V and 4 bases from J, the gap between germline ends came to 8 bases. This CDR3 has 14 amino acids. Germline CDR1 SNHLY, CDR2 FYNNEI. The CDR3 DNA reads as TGTGCCAGCAGTGAAGGCGGTCAGAATCAGCCCCAGCATTTT. It codes for CASSEGGQNQPQHF.

This clonotype was recorded at least ten times. The V and J genes are TRBV28 and TRBJ2-5, with no clear D. V dropped 4 bases and J dropped 6 bases, with 6 bases sitting between them. Germline loops: CDR1 MDHEN, CDR2 SYDVKM. The CDR3 has 11 amino acids. The CDR3 is CASSSTKTQYF. The DNA of the CDR3 is TGTGCCAGCAGTTCGACGAAGACCCAGTACTTC.

In this sample, this clonotype turned up a few times. This chain uses TRBV28 with TRBJ2-4; D not certain. CDR3 length: 15 amino acids. Trimming removed 0 bases at V and 3 bases at J, with 9 bases between. Germline values: CDR1 MDHEN, CDR2 SYDVKM. The CDR3 DNA reads TGTGCCAGCAGTTTATGGCAGACCGACAAAAACATTCAGTACTTC. This codes for CASSLWQTDKNIQYF. The full variable domain, with the rest looked up from reference TRBV28 and TRBJ2-4, is DVKVTQSSRYLVKRTGEKVFLECVQDMDHENMFWYRQDPGLGLRLIYFSYDVKMKEKGDIPEGYSVSREKKERFSLILESASTNQTSMYLCASSLWQTDKNIQYFGAGTRLSVL.

The table lists this clonotype with many counts. The chain couples TRBV6-5 to TRBJ1-2; 9 bases map to TRBD1. The CDR3 consists of 16 residues. Trimming removed 4 bases from V and 5 bases from J; junction bases left unmatched: 11. The germline V gene has CDR1 MNHEY and CDR2 SVGAGI. The CDR3 region is CASSWGQGGGEYGYTF. The CDR3 bases are TGTGCCAGCAGTTGGGGACAGGGTGGAGGGGAGTATGGCTACACCTTC.

This clonotype showed up just a few times. The gene calls are TRBV12-3 or TRBV12-4 and TRBJ1-6; D possibly corresponds to TRBD1 (5 bases). Between the trimmed V and J ends, which lost 3 bases and 10 bases, there was a span of 19 bases. This CDR3 is built from 16 residues. The CDR3 loop is CASSLPGGGRGSPLHF. CDR3 in DNA: TGTGCCAGCAGTTTGCCCGGCGGGGGGAGGGGATCACCCCTCCACTTT.

This clonotype came up many times. CDR3 nucleotides: TGTGCCATGACAATTTGGGTCCAAGAGACCCAGTACTTC. It yields the protein CAMTIWVQETQYF. This rearrangement joins TRBV7-4 to TRBJ2-5; no firm D call. The germline CDR1 and CDR2 sequences are SGHVT and SQSDAQ. This CDR3 has 13 amino acids. V gave up 10 bases and J gave up 1 base, with 13 bases separating them.

This clonotype was found many times. V is TRBV7-2 and J is TRBJ2-5; TRBD1 aligns across 10 bases. This CDR3 has 16 residues. Germline V gene lookup returns CDR1 SGHTA and CDR2 FQGNSA. Losses at the gene ends were 2 bases for V and 2 bases for J; bases not matched to a gene: 5. The CDR3: CASSLSRGQGQETQYF. The CDR3 nucleotides are TGTGCCAGCAGCTTATCGCGGGGACAGGGGCAAGAGACCCAGTACTTC.

This clonotype was recorded at least ten times. CDR3 in DNA: TGTGCCTGGAGTGAGTTGGAAATAGGCGAGCAGTACTTC. This gives the protein CAWSELEIGEQYF. The genes are TRBV30 and TRBJ2-7; D is unresolved. Trimming removed 1 base at V and 6 bases at J, with 13 bases between. In germline, CDR1 is GTSNPN, CDR2 SVGIG (reference sequence). The CDR3 is 13 amino acids.

In its sample, this clonotype was seen many times. The rearrangement links TRBV28 to TRBJ2-5; 8 bases align to TRBD2. From germline, CDR1 is MDHEN and CDR2 SYDVKM. J was trimmed by 1 base and V by 7 bases; bases with no gene match: 20. The CDR3 is 19 residues long. CDR3 region: CASTNLRGEGPRTQETQYF. DNA of the CDR3: TGTGCCAGCACTAATCTGCGGGGGGAGGGCCCCCGAACCCAAGAGACCCAGTACTTC.

This clonotype occurred many times. V is TRBV7-9 and J is TRBJ2-5, with 7 bases aligning to TRBD1. V was pared by 5 bases and J by 2 bases, with 8 bases of the junction left unmatched. The CDR3 totals 15 residues. CDR1 and CDR2 (germline): SEHNR, FQNEAQ (reference sequence). CDR3 DNA: TGTGCCAGCAGCCAACGACAGGGCACACAAGAGACCCAGTACTTC. It yields the protein CASSQRQGTQETQYF.

This clonotype was detected many times. V usage is TRBV7-9 and J usage is TRBJ2-7, with D perhaps TRBD1 (6 bases). Germline-derived CDR1 and CDR2 are SEHNR and FQNEAQ (reference sequence). CDR3 length: 15 residues. V lost 5 bases and J lost 2, with 16 bases in between. CDR3 sequence (DNA): TGTGCCAGCAGCCCAATACAGGGCTTGGCCTACGAGCAGTACTTC. As protein: CASSPIQGLAYEQYF.

At least ten counts were recorded for this clonotype. The chain carries TRBV7-9 and TRBJ2-5; D may be TRBD2 (5 bases). This CDR3 is built from 13 residues. Germline V gives CDR1 SEHNR, CDR2 FQNEAQ (reference sequence). V shed 5 bases and J shed 5 bases, with 12 bases lying between them. CDR3 nucleotides: TGTGCCAGCAGCCCCCATCCGGGGGAGACCCAGTACTTC. Amino acid sequence: CASSPHPGETQYF.

Ten or more counts support this clonotype. An end of the junction does not agree with germline; a read error may underlie this. The chain links TRBV24-1 to TRBJ2-7; weak D call: TRBD2 (6 bases). The germline CDR1 and CDR2 sequences are KGHDR and SFDVKD. The CDR3 contains 13 residues. CDR3 protein: CAPTSCLVSEQCF. For the CDR3, the DNA is TGTGCCCCCACTAGCTGCTTGGTCTCCGAGCAGTGCTTC.

Ten or more counts support this clonotype. The chain has TRBV20-1 and TRBJ2-7, with 10 bases lining up with TRBD2. The J segment lost 3 bases and the V segment lost 5 bases, leaving 4 bases of the junction unmatched. The CDR3 sequence is 13 residues long. Germline CDR1 and CDR2: DFQATT and SNEGSKA (reference sequence). The CDR3 region has the DNA TGCAGTGCTCGTCTAGCGGGAGACTACGAGCAGTACTTC. It is translated as CSARLAGDYEQYF.